The sequence of this TCR beta chain was determined in a study of T cells in Graves' hyperthyroidism and ophthalmopathy. The study's findings and limits: Ophthalmopathy, as predicted by the model, came a median approximately 6.5 months after the prediction. By a 13 V-J model, ophthalmopathy was set apart from stable hyperthyroidism.

Amplified TCR beta CDR3 regions derived from RNA transcripts. HTBI primers drove first-round RT-PCR of the TCR CDR3. Using its own MiXCR run on the multiplex PCR reads, TCRdb lists one record per CDR3 protein. Among around 690,000 distinct CDR3 sequences listed, 17% were seen once. Details on this clonotype: No antigen is known for it.

Patients with uncontrolled infections, other autoimmune diseases, pregnancy or lactation were excluded. This CDR3 comprises 17 residues. J lost 0 bases, V lost 4 bases, and 10 bases had no gene match. This sequence originates from a man aged 45-60 years with Graves' hyperthyroidism. Sequenced input: blood. The gene calls are TRBV12-3 or TRBV12-4 and TRBJ2-3, with 7 bases lining up with TRBD2. The CDR3 nucleotides are TGTGCCAGCAGTTCCGTCCCGGGAGGTCCTAGCACAGATACGCAGTATTTT. It translates to CASSSVPGGPSTDTQYF.